This T cell receptor (beta chain) was sequenced during a study of blood T cell repertoires in COVID-19. As for the study in general: COVID-19 samples collected from the United States, Italy and Spain covered acute and convalescent phases.

The CDR3 has 14 amino acids. Germline V gene sequence: CDR1 MDHEN, CDR2 SYDVKM. V shed 8 bases and J 0 bases; nucleotides not matched to a gene: 5. Authors' data handling: Estimates of nucleated cell counts were drawn from the amplification of reference gene primers. Measured with immunoSEQ multiplex PCR; TCRdb has only the in-frame clones, and not every one. V and J calls plus clone size are reproduced from that table; the DNA served to infer D and trimming. The data hold 150,000 to 200,000 clones, with 85% to 90% observed a single time. The specimen was peripheral blood. This chain joins TRBV28 and TRBJ2-7, with TRBD1 identical over 9 bases. The receptor's source is a woman older than 75 in a cohort sampled during active or convalescent COVID-19. The CDR3 here is CASSTGGNSYEQYV. The CDR3 nucleotides read TGTGCCAGCTCGACAGGGGGTAACTCCTACGAGCAGTACGTC.